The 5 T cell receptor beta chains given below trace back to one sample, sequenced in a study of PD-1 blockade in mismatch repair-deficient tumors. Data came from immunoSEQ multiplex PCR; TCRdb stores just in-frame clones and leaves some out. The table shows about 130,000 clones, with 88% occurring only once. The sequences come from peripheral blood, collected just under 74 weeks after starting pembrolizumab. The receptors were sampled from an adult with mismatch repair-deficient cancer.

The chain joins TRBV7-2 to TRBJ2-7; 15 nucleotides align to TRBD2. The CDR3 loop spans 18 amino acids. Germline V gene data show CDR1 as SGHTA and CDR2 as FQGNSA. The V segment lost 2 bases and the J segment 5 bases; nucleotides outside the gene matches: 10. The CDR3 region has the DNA TGTGCCAGCAGCTTATCCCCCGGGACTAGCGGGAGGAACGACGAGCAGTACTTC. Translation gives CASSLSPGTSGRNDEQYF.

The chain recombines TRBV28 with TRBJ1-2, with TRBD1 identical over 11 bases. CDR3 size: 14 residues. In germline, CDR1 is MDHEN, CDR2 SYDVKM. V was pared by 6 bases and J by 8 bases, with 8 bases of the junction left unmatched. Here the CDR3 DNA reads TGTGCCAGCAGGGGTACCGGGACAGGGGGGGGCTACACCTTC. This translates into CASRGTGTGGGYTF.

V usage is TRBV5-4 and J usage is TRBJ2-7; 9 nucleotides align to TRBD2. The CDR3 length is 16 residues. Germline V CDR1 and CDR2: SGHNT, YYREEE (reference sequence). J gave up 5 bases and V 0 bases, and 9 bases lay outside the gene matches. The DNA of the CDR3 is TGTGCCAGCAGCTTGGGGGGACCGGGACTAGCCAACGAGCAGTACTTC. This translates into CASSLGGPGLANEQYF. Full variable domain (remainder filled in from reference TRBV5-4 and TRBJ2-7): ETGVTQSPTHLIKTRGQQVTLRCSSQSGHNTVSWYQQALGQGPQFIFQYYREEENGRGNFPPRFSGLQFPNYSSELNVNALELDDSALYLCASSLGGPGLANEQYFGPGTRLTVT.

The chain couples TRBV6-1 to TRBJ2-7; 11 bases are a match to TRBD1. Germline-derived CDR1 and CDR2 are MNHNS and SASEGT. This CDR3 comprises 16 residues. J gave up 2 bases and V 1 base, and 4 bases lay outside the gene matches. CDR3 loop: CASSEEDRGPAYEQYF. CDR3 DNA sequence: TGTGCCAGCAGTGAAGAGGACAGGGGGCCCGCCTACGAGCAGTACTTC.

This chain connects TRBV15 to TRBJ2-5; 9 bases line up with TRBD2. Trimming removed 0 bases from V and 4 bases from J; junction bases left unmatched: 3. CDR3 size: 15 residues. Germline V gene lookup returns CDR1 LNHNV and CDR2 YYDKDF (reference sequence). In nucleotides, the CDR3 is TGTGCCACCAGCAGAGATGCGGGAGGGCCAGAGACCCAGTACTTC. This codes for CATSRDAGGPETQYF.